A single count supports the clone carrying this T cell receptor beta chain. The data derive from a study of tumor T cells in aggressive B-cell lymphoma. The repertoire was sequenced with immunoSEQ multiplex PCR; TCRdb's copy has only in-frame clones and lacks some. The sample consists of some 8,000 clones, approximately 85% of them appearing once. The CDR3 contains 12 residues. Germline values: CDR1 LNHDA, CDR2 SQIVND (reference sequence). Trimming removed 5 bases from V and 0 bases from J, with 5 bases in between. The sequence was obtained from an adult with diffuse large B cell lymphoma. The chain combines TRBV19 with TRBJ2-7; D gene ambiguous. The sample consisted of tumor tissue. The CDR3 protein is CASSGGSYEQYF. The CDR3 nucleotides read TGTGCCAGTAGTGGCGGCTCCTACGAGCAGTACTTC.